The table lists the clone carrying this TCR beta chain with a count of one. The antigen remains undetermined. Germline V lookup: CDR1 LNHDA, CDR2 SQIVND (reference sequence). Losses at the gene ends were 6 bases for V and 3 bases for J; bases not matched to a gene: 4. This CDR3 is 13 amino acids long. This sample was taken from a study of cytomegalovirus exposure and HLA in healthy donors. Findings of the study overall: For presence/absence analyses, sequencing depth was assumed to be roughly uniform across donors.

The PCR employed 60 Vbeta primers together with 13 Jbeta primers. Produced via immunoSEQ multiplex PCR; TCRdb's table is partial and in-frame only. Of over 150,000 clones listed, 77% are singletons. The source of this sequence is a woman aged 25 to 39 in good health and CMV-seropositive. The V gene is TRBV19, the J gene TRBJ2-7; 8 nucleotides agree with TRBD2. Sequencing input: PBMCs. The CDR3 sequence: CASRRSGSYEQYF. Written as DNA, the CDR3 is TGTGCCAGTAGGAGGAGCGGGAGCTACGAGCAGTACTTC.